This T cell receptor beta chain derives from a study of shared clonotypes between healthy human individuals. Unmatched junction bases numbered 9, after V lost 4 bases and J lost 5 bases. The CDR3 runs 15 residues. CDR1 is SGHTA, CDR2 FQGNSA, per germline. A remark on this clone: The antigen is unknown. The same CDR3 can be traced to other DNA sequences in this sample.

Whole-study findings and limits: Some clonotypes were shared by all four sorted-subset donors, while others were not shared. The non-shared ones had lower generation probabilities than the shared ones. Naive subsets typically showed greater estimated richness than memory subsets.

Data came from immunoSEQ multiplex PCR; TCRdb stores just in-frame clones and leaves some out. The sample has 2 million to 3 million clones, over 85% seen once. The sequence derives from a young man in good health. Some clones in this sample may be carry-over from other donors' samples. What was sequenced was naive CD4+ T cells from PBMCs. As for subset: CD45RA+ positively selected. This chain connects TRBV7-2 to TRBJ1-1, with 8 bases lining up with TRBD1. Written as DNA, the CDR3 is TGTGCCAGCAGCTCCCAGGGGGCGGGTGGTACTGAAGCTTTCTTT. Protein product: CASSSQGAGGTEAFF.